This TCR beta chain came from a study of metastatic and nonmetastatic thyroid tumors. Study-level points and caveats: Malignant thyroid tumors reportedly exceeded benign nodules significantly in TCR beta diversity, with the difference appearing in blood and tumor.

Trimming removed 6 bases at V and 4 bases at J, with 6 bases between. The CDR3 runs 11 residues. In the source study's methods: In papillary thyroid cancer, a distant-metastasis classifier was built using CDR3 differences across clinicopathological groups. Using MiXCR, TCRdb re-called clones from the PCR reads. The V and J calls and clone size come from TCRdb's table, not from the authors' own analysis. Seen here are roughly 14,000 clones, about 3.7% observed once, and the top ten hold more than 20%. Thyroid surgery took place with no prior treatment in any patient. On this clone itself: Antigen specificity is unknown.

This sequence originates from a female donor with papillary thyroid cancer or a benign thyroid nodule (not recorded which). Some clones in this sample may be carry-over from other donors' samples. The sequenced sample was tumor tissue. The genes are TRBV12-3 or TRBV12-4 and TRBJ2-5; the D gene is possibly TRBD2 (5 bases). The CDR3 DNA reads TGTGCCAGCAGCCGGGGAGAGACCCAGTACTTC. Translated: CASSRGETQYF.